The 2 T cell receptor beta chains presented below share a single source sample, sequenced in a study of blood T cell repertoires in COVID-19. Profiling relied on immunoSEQ multiplex PCR, and the TCRdb table lists in-frame clones only, not all of them. The data hold 110,000 to 150,000 clones, with 85% to 90% observed a single time. The sequenced sample was peripheral blood. The source of these receptors is a man aged 50-59 years with active or convalescent COVID-19.

The chain has TRBV9 and TRBJ1-3; TRBD1 aligns across 10 bases. The germline V gene encodes CDR1 SGDLS and CDR2 YYNGEE. This CDR3 comprises 14 residues. With 4 bases clipped from V and 8 bases from J, the junction kept 6 bases outside the gene matches. CDR3: CASSPGQGGDTIYF. CDR3 nucleotide sequence: TGTGCCAGCAGCCCAGGACAGGGGGGGGACACCATATATTTT.

Concerning this clone itself: At one of its ends the junction is not consistent with the germline gene, which may arise from a read error. The chain has TRBV15 and TRBJ1-4, with a weak D call TRBD1 (6 bases). The V gene's germline CDR1 is LNHNV and CDR2 YYDKDF (reference sequence). The CDR3 loop spans 13 amino acids. CDR3: CATSRLGAEELFF. The DNA for the CDR3 is TGTGCCACCAGCAGATTGGGGGCTGAAGAACTGTTTTTT.